A single sample is the source of the 28 T cell receptor beta chains below, sequenced in a study of control samples from healthy donors and cancer patients. Method: immunoSEQ multiplex PCR; TCRdb's copy keeps in-frame clones and lacks some. In the table there are nearly 200,000 clones, approximately 91% of which are singletons. Sequenced input: blood. These TCRs come from a man aged 30-40 years in good health.

This rearrangement joins TRBV27 to TRBJ1-5, with D tentatively TRBD1 (5 bases). There are 14 residues in the CDR3. Germline CDR1 and CDR2: MNHEY and SMNVEV (reference sequence). V lost 3 bases and J 6 bases, leaving 12 bases between the germline ends. CDR3 DNA: TGTGCCAGCAGTTTCTCCGGGACGGGTCAGCCCCAGCATTTT. As protein: CASSFSGTGQPQHF.

The chain links TRBV7-9 to TRBJ2-5, with D unresolved. Germline V gene data show CDR1 as SEHNR and CDR2 as FQNEAQ (reference sequence). V lost 2 bases and J lost 1, with 8 bases in between. The CDR3 runs 14 residues. Written as DNA, the CDR3 is TGTGCCAGCAGCTTATTAGAACCCCAAGAGACCCAGTACTTC. Protein: CASSLLEPQETQYF.

CDR3 protein: CASRYTGLALETQYF. The CDR3, as DNA: TGTGCCAGCAGATACACCGGACTAGCTCTAGAGACCCAGTACTTC. The chain recombines TRBV2 with TRBJ2-5; 8 bases are a match to TRBD2. V was clipped by 6 bases and J by 4 bases; unmatched bases: 10. Germline CDR1 and CDR2: SNHLY and FYNNEI. CDR3 length: 15 residues.

The chain employs TRBV7-2 and TRBJ2-1; 9 nucleotides line up with TRBD1. The V segment lost 10 bases and the J segment 6 bases; nucleotides outside the gene matches: 7. The CDR3 runs 13 residues. The germline V gene has CDR1 SGHTA and CDR2 FQGNSA. The CDR3: CATSRDRVNEQFF. The CDR3 nucleotides are TGTGCCACAAGCCGGGACAGGGTCAATGAGCAGTTCTTC.

This clone appeared a few times. The rearrangement links TRBV25-1 to TRBJ2-6, with D hard to call. Between the trimmed V and J ends, which lost 8 bases and 0 bases, there was a span of 5 bases. The CDR3 is 13 residues long. Germline CDR1 is MGHDK and CDR2 is SYGVNS. Here the CDR3 DNA reads TGTGCCAGCCTGAGCTCTGGGGCCAACGTCCTGACTTTC. This sequence encodes CASLSSGANVLTF.

This clone was seen more than once but under ten times. The rearrangement links TRBV3-1 (or the pseudogene TRBV3-2) to TRBJ1-2; D might be TRBD1 (6 bases). The germline V gene encodes CDR1 LGHDT and CDR2 YNNKEL (reference sequence). With 1 base removed from V and 1 base from J, the gap between germline ends came to 16 bases. The CDR3 length is 17 residues. CDR3 amino acids: CASSQVPARRGNYGYTF. CDR3 in DNA: TGTGCCAGCAGCCAAGTACCGGCCCGCAGGGGTAACTATGGCTACACCTTC.

This chain uses TRBV5-6 with TRBJ2-7; the match to TRBD2 covers 8 bases. CDR1 and CDR2 (germline): SGHDT, YYEEEE. This CDR3 contains 15 residues. J gave up 4 bases and V 0 bases, and 6 bases lay outside the gene matches. This CDR3 reads CASSLVASGGYEQYF. Written as DNA, the CDR3 is TGTGCCAGCAGCTTGGTGGCCAGCGGGGGTTACGAGCAGTACTTC.

The rearrangement links TRBV25-1 to TRBJ2-1; no clear D gene. The germline V gene has CDR1 MGHDK and CDR2 SYGVNS. Trimming took off 3 bases at V and 4 bases at J, with 7 bases between the two ends. CDR3 length equals 13 residues. CDR3 nucleotides: TGTGCCAGCAGTGATCAAGGTTACAATGAGCAGTTCTTC. Translating gives CASSDQGYNEQFF.

In DNA form, the CDR3 reads TGTGCCAGCAGCGCTCGACAGCGACTTCAATCCACAGATACGCAGTATTTT. Translated, it gives CASSARQRLQSTDTQYF. The V gene is TRBV7-9, the J gene TRBJ2-3; weak D call: TRBD1 (5 bases). The CDR3 is 17 residues long. V shed 5 bases and J shed 2 bases, with 20 bases lying between them. In germline, CDR1 is SEHNR, CDR2 FQNEAQ (reference sequence).

The chain uses TRBV27 and TRBJ2-1, with 15 positions matching TRBD2. Germline CDR1 MNHEY, CDR2 SMNVEV (reference sequence). The CDR3 consists of 16 residues. Unmatched junction bases numbered 11, after V lost 6 bases and J lost 11 bases. The CDR3 DNA follows: TGTGCCAGCAGCCTATGGGGGACTAGCGGGGGGCCGCAGCAGTTCTTC. This sequence encodes CASSLWGTSGGPQQFF.

The chain employs TRBV7-6 and TRBJ1-3, with unresolved D. CDR1 and CDR2 from the germline V gene are SGHVS and FNYEAQ. V was shortened by 0 bases and J by 4 bases, with 13 bases between the two germline ends. This CDR3 spans 16 amino acids. The CDR3 protein is CASSLAVQVAGNTIYF. CDR3 sequence (DNA): TGTGCCAGCAGCTTAGCGGTCCAAGTGGCGGGAAACACCATATATTTT.

This sequence joins TRBV5-4 and TRBJ1-2; 7 bases align to TRBD1. J gave up 8 bases and V 4 bases, and 8 bases lay outside the gene matches. The CDR3 totals 13 residues. The germline CDR1 and CDR2 sequences are SGHNT and YYREEE (reference sequence). CDR3 in DNA: TGTGCCAGCAGCCTCGGGACAGAAGGAGGCTACACCTTC. This gives the protein CASSLGTEGGYTF.

The chain is built from TRBV18 and TRBJ2-2, with D uncertain. The V and J ends lost 3 bases and 0 bases respectively, with 8 bases between them. The CDR3 loop spans 15 amino acids. Germline CDR1 is KGHSH and CDR2 is LQKENI. The CDR3 coding sequence is TGTGCCAGCTCACCTAGGCTATCGAACACCGGGGAGCTGTTTTTT. Translated: CASSPRLSNTGELFF.

This rearrangement joins TRBV30 to TRBJ1-4; D ambiguous. CDR1 is GTSNPN and CDR2 is SVGIG in the germline V gene (reference sequence). V gave up 2 bases and J gave up 0 bases, with 7 bases separating them. The CDR3 loop spans 14 amino acids. CDR3 in amino acids: CAWSRKATNEKLFF. CDR3 coding DNA: TGTGCCTGGAGTCGGAAGGCAACTAATGAAAAACTGTTTTTT. Together with reference TRBV30 and TRBJ1-4, the CDR3 gives the full variable domain: SQTIHQWPATLVQPVGSPLSLECTVEGTSNPNLYWYRQAAGRGLQLLFYSVGIGQISSEVPQNLSASRPQDRQFILSSKKLLLSDSGFYLCAWSRKATNEKLFFGSGTQLSVL.

Details on this clone: Other DNA sequences from this sample encode an identical CDR3 as well. This CDR3 reads CASSLTDTQYF. CDR3 in DNA: TGTGCCAGCAGTCTCACAGATACGCAGTATTTT. This sequence joins TRBV12-3 or TRBV12-4 and TRBJ2-3; D not certain. This CDR3 region has 11 residues. V lost 5 bases to trimming and J lost 2 bases, with 2 bases between them.

The genes are TRBV4-1 and TRBJ2-1; D not resolved. Germline V gene lookup returns CDR1 MGHRA and CDR2 YSYEKL. There are 14 residues in the CDR3. The V end lost 1 base, the J end lost 4 bases, and 8 bases lay between the germline ends. The CDR3 nucleotides are TGCGCCAGCAGCCAAGGATTGGCGTACAATGAGCAGTTCTTC. Amino acid sequence: CASSQGLAYNEQFF.

The chain joins TRBV13 to TRBJ1-2, with 7 bases lining up with TRBD1. After removal of 3 bases from V and 2 bases from J, the junction contained 6 bases not matched to a gene. Germline loops: CDR1 PRHDT, CDR2 FYEKMQ (reference sequence). The CDR3 consists of 15 residues. The CDR3 sequence: CASSFRGTTNYGYTF. CDR3 nucleotides: TGTGCCAGCAGCTTCAGGGGGACCACGAACTATGGCTACACCTTC.

This clone was counted a few times. Other DNA sequences in the same sample also yield this CDR3. The chain carries TRBV5-1 and TRBJ2-2; D ambiguous. V dropped 2 bases and J dropped 6 bases, with 2 bases sitting between them. The V gene's germline CDR1 is SGHRS and CDR2 YFSETQ. There are 11 residues in the CDR3. CDR3 sequence reads: CASSFAGELFF. The CDR3 nucleotides are TGCGCCAGCAGCTTTGCCGGGGAGCTGTTTTTT. Full variable domain (missing parts from reference TRBV5-1 and TRBJ2-2): KAGVTQTPRYLIKTRGQQVTLSCSPISGHRSVSWYQQTPGQGLQFLFEYFSETQRNKGNFPGRFSGRQFSNSRSEMNVSTLELGDSALYLCASSFAGELFFGEGSRLTVL.

The chain uses TRBV6-6 and TRBJ2-1; D not certain. The CDR3 is 11 amino acids. Trimming shortened V by 6 bases and J by 10 bases, and 10 bases separated the two germline ends. Germline V gene sequence: CDR1 MNHNY, CDR2 SVGAGI (reference sequence). The CDR3 spells CASSLSGEQFF. In DNA form, the CDR3 reads TGTGCCAGCAGCCTGAGTGGCGAGCAGTTCTTC.

J is TRBJ2-7 and V is TRBV27; 14 nucleotides agree with TRBD2. Germline V gene sequence: CDR1 MNHEY, CDR2 SMNVEV (reference sequence). V dropped 9 bases and J dropped 1; count of bases not matched to a gene: 14. This CDR3 comprises 18 residues. The CDR3 loop is CARSTPGLAGVTSYEQYF. The CDR3 DNA reads TGTGCCAGGTCAACACCGGGACTAGCGGGGGTAACGTCCTACGAGCAGTACTTC.

V usage is TRBV29-1 and J usage is TRBJ1-4; 7 nucleotides agree with TRBD1. The CDR3 has 14 residues. The V segment lost 4 bases and the J segment 8 bases; nucleotides outside the gene matches: 10. Germline-derived CDR1 and CDR2 are SQVTM and ANQGSEA. CDR3 loop: CSVAGSGQWEKLFF. The CDR3, as DNA: TGCAGCGTTGCCGGGTCGGGACAGTGGGAAAAACTGTTTTTT. Together with reference TRBV29-1 and TRBJ1-4, the CDR3 gives the full variable domain: SAVISQKPSRDICQRGTSLTIQCQVDSQVTMMFWYRQQPGQSLTLIATANQGSEATYESGFVIDKFPISRPNLTFSTLTVSNMSPEDSSIYLCSVAGSGQWEKLFFGSGTQLSVL.

With regard to this clone: Distinct nucleotide sequences in the sample also encode this CDR3. The chain couples TRBV30 to TRBJ1-2; D possibly corresponds to TRBD1 (5 bases). The CDR3 has 13 amino acids. The V gene lost 0 bases and the J gene lost 5 bases, with 10 bases spanning the gap. Germline CDR1 GTSNPN, CDR2 SVGIG (reference sequence). CDR3 nucleotide sequence: TGTGCCTGGAGTGTCGGGCAGGGTTATGGCTACACCTTC. Translation: CAWSVGQGYGYTF.

The V and J genes are TRBV2 and TRBJ1-2; D is unresolved. The V end lost 6 bases, the J end lost 3 bases, and 11 bases lay between the germline ends. CDR1 and CDR2 (germline): SNHLY, FYNNEI. The CDR3 consists of 13 residues. The CDR3 coding sequence is TGTGCCAGCAGCCCGGAACCGGACTATGGCTACACCTTC. Protein sequence: CASSPEPDYGYTF. The entire variable domain, with the rest obtained from reference TRBV2 and TRBJ1-2, is as follows: EPEVTQTPSHQVTQMGQEVILRCVPISNHLYFYWYRQILGQKVEFLVSFYNNEISEKSEIFDDQFSVERPDGSNFTLKIRSTKLEDSAMYFCASSPEPDYGYTFGSGTRLTVV.

The genes are TRBV6-5 and TRBJ2-7, with 9 bases lining up with TRBD2. Germline values: CDR1 MNHEY, CDR2 SVGAGI. After removal of 6 bases from V and 4 bases from J, the junction contained 10 bases not matched to a gene. CDR3 length: 15 amino acids. Here the CDR3 reads CASSRLAGPFYEQYF. The CDR3 nucleotides are TGTGCCAGCAGCCGGCTAGCGGGGCCTTTTTACGAGCAGTACTTC.

This chain connects TRBV25-1 to TRBJ2-7; the D gene is possibly TRBD1 (5 bases). CDR3 length: 13 amino acids. V was cut by 4 bases and J by 0 bases, with 7 bases left in between. Germline CDR1 is MGHDK and CDR2 is SYGVNS. CDR3 region: CASSVGVSYEQYF. The CDR3 nucleotides read TGTGCCAGCAGTGTAGGGGTCTCCTACGAGCAGTACTTC.

DNA of the CDR3: TGCGCCAGCAGTGAATTCACAGGGCAAGCATCCCACACCGGGGAGCTGTTTTTT. Amino acids: CASSEFTGQASHTGELFF. The chain is built from TRBV10-1 and TRBJ2-2, with D maybe TRBD1 (6 bases). V was trimmed by 3 bases and J by 3 bases, leaving 20 bases between them. Germline assignment: CDR1 WNHNN and CDR2 SYGVQD (reference sequence). CDR3 length: 18 residues.

The chain links TRBV19 to TRBJ1-5; D call uncertain. This CDR3 is built from 13 residues. V was trimmed by 0 bases and J by 6 bases, leaving 6 bases between them. Germline loops: CDR1 LNHDA, CDR2 SQIVND (reference sequence). The CDR3 DNA sequence: TGTGCCAGTAGTATAGATCCCCCTCAGCCCCAGCATTTT. Translation gives CASSIDPPQPQHF.

The rearrangement links TRBV4-1 to TRBJ1-1, with D tentatively TRBD1 (5 bases). From germline, CDR1 is MGHRA and CDR2 YSYEKL. With 1 base removed from V and 0 bases from J, the gap between germline ends came to 30 bases. This CDR3 comprises 22 residues. The CDR3 sequence: CASSQGSNIILQENVVNTEAFF. The CDR3 nucleotides read TGCGCCAGCAGCCAAGGTTCCAATATAATTCTACAGGAGAACGTGGTGAACACTGAAGCTTTCTTT.